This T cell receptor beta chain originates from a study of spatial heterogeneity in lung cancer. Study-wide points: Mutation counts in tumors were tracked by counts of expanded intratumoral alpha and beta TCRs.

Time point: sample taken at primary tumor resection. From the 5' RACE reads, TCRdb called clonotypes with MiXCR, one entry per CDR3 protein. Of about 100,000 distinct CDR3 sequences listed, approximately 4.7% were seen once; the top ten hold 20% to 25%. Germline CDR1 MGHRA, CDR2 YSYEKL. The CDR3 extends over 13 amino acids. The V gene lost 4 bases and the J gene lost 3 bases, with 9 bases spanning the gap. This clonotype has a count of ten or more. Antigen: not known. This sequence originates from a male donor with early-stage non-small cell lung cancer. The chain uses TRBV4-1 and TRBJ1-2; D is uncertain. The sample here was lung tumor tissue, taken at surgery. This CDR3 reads CASSPDGHYGYTF. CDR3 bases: TGCGCCAGCAGCCCTGACGGGCACTATGGCTACACCTTC.